This T cell receptor beta chain was sequenced for a study of T cell changes during pregnancy in multiple sclerosis. Assay: immunoSEQ multiplex PCR; the TCRdb copy retains only in-frame clones and omits some. The data contain about 40,000 clones, more than 90% of them singletons. Remarks on this clone: The junction shows a germline mismatch at one end, possibly a read error.

The TCR was taken from a female donor with multiple sclerosis, enrolled in a pregnancy study. This specimen consisted of peripheral blood, obtained before pregnancy.

The CDR3 DNA follows: TGTGCCAGCAGCTTAGATCGGGGGAGTGACCTCAACTTT. It encodes CASSLDRGSDLNF. This chain joins TRBV11-2 and TRBJ1-1, with a weak D call TRBD1 (5 bases). CDR3 size: 13 residues. Looked up from germline, CDR1 is SGHAT and CDR2 is FQNNGV.